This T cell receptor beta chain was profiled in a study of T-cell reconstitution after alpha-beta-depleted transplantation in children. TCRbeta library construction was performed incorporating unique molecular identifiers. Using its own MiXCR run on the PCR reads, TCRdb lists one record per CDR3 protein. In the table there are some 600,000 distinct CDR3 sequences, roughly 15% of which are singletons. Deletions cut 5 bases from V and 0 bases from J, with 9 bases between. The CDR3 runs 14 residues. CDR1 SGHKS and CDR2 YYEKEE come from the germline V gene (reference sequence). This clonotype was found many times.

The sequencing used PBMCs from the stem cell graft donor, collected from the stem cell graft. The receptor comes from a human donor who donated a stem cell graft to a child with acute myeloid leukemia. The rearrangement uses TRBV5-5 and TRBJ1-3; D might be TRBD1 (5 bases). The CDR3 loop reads CASRRDGSGNTIYF. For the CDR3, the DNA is TGTGCCAGCAGACGGGACGGCTCTGGAAACACCATATATTTT.